This TCR beta chain was identified during a study of human T cells and chemical hapten exposure. Study observations and caveats: Expanded TCRs formed significantly more large CDR3 similarity clusters than controls.

Using its own MiXCR run on the RACE reads, TCRdb lists one record per CDR3 protein. The sample contains tens of thousands of distinct CDR3 sequences, approximately 8% of which appear only once. Time point specified: patch test 1, 2 weeks after DPC sensitization. Treatment indicated: therapeutic diphenylcyclopropenone sensitization with weekly scalp DPC. Total RNA extraction was carried out from unfractionated whole blood. This clonotype has at least ten counts. Antigen: not known. There are 15 residues in the CDR3. Germline V CDR1 and CDR2: SGHDT, YYEEEE. After removal of 2 bases from V and 5 bases from J, the junction contained 5 bases not matched to a gene.

The sample in question was whole blood, obtained in connection with sensitization to the hapten diphenylcyclopropenone (DPC). The chain couples TRBV5-6 to TRBJ2-5, with 11 bases matching TRBD2. This receptor was taken from a woman in her twenties or thirties with alopecia areata. Some clones in this sample may be carry-over from other donors' samples. This chain's CDR3 is CASSFSGLAGETQYF. The CDR3 nucleotides read TGTGCCAGCAGCTTCAGTGGACTAGCGGGTGAGACCCAGTACTTC.